Below, one TCR beta chain is given with its context. The antigen is undetermined. This sample was taken from a study of cytomegalovirus exposure and HLA in healthy donors. PCR involved 60 Vbeta and 13 Jbeta primers. Original processing methods: Roughly 73 million unique TCR beta chains, roughly 11 million of them shared, were counted by a later analysis. Profiling relied on immunoSEQ multiplex PCR, and the TCRdb table lists in-frame clones only, not all of them. V and J calls and clone size are as listed in that table; D and trimming were resolved from the DNA. Among under 200,000 clones listed, 12% were seen once. CDR1 MDHEN and CDR2 SYDVKM come from the germline V gene. Unmatched junction bases numbered 13, after V lost 9 bases and J lost 6 bases. The CDR3 runs to 15 residues. Regarding the study as a whole: When the data were analyzed later, several of the most significant clusters appeared to be linked to common viral pathogens. Cytomegalovirus-associated status was assigned to more than 150 TCR beta chains. Highest at DRB1 and lowest at HLA-C, TCR association rates differed among HLA loci in a later analysis.

This clonotype was obtained from a man aged 45-65 years in good health and CMV-seropositive. Sequenced: PBMCs. The rearrangement links TRBV28 to TRBJ1-5; 8 bases are a match to TRBD1. CDR3 sequence: CASKSSGQGTQPQHF. CDR3 nucleotides: TGTGCCAGTAAATCCTCTGGACAGGGTACTCAGCCCCAGCATTTT.